This T cell receptor beta chain was documented in a study of T cells in Graves' hyperthyroidism and ophthalmopathy. Study information: Peripheral blood specimens were obtained at initial diagnosis, prior to any treatment.

This CDR3 comprises 18 residues. Looked up from germline, CDR1 is SGHAT and CDR2 is FQDESV (reference sequence). V gave up 5 bases and J gave up 1 base; unmatched junction bases: 12. RNA transcripts served as the template for amplifying TCR beta CDR3 regions. The HTBI set primed first-round TCR CDR3 RT-PCR. One entry per CDR3 protein results from TCRdb running MiXCR on the multiplex PCR reads. The table shows 550,000 to 700,000 distinct CDR3 sequences, with around 15% occurring only once. This clonotype has a count of ten or more. This chain uses TRBV11-1 with TRBJ2-2; 8 nucleotides match TRBD2. The sequence was collected from a woman between 40 and 55 years old with Graves' ophthalmopathy. Sequencing used blood. The CDR3 nucleotides are TGTGCCAGCAGCCCCCGATTAGCGGGACGGGTGAACACCGGGGAGCTGTTTTTT. Its protein is CASSPRLAGRVNTGELFF.